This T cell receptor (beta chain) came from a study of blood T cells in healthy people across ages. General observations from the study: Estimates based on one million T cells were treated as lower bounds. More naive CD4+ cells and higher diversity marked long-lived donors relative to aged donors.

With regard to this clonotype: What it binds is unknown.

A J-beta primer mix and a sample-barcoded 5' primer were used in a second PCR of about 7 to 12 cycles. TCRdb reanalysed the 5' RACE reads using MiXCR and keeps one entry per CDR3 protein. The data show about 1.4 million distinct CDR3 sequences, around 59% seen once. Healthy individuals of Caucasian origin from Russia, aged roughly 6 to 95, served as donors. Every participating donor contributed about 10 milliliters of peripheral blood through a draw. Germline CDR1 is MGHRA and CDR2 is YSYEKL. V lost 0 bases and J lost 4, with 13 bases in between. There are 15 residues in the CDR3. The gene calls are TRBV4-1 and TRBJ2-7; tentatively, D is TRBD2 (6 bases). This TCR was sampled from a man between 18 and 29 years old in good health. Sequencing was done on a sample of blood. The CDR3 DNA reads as TGCGCCAGCAGCCAAGAAGGGACTCCAGGTTACGAGCAGTACTTC. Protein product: CASSQEGTPGYEQYF.